This T cell receptor beta chain was recovered during a study of molecular identifiers for immune sequencing clone quantification. This clonotype showed up many times. The germline V gene has CDR1 SGDLS and CDR2 YYNGEE. V lost 4 bases and J 0 bases, leaving 8 bases between the germline ends. The CDR3 runs to 14 residues. TCRdb ran MiXCR on the PCR reads and lists one entry per CDR3 protein. The sample yields 65,000 or so distinct CDR3 sequences, roughly 18% seen once. V and J are TRBV9 and TRBJ1-5, with D unresolved. The source is a human donor in good health. Some libraries in this study had Jurkat cell RNA spiked in. Sequencing was performed on naive CD8+ T cells from blood, with Jurkat cell RNA spiked in. Subset denoted: FACS-sorted CD8+CD4-CCR7+CD45RA+ naive T cells. The CDR3 region is CASSLTASNQPQHF. In DNA, the CDR3 is TGTGCCAGCAGCTTAACAGCTAGCAATCAGCCCCAGCATTTT.